The clone carrying this TCR beta chain appeared many times. TCRdb re-called the PCR reads with MiXCR, one entry per CDR3 protein. The sample yields around 470,000 distinct CDR3 sequences, about 21% seen once. The record originates from a study of molecular identifiers for immune sequencing clone quantification. Source material: naive CD8+ T cells from blood, with Jurkat cell RNA spiked in. This sample's subset: FACS-sorted CD8+CD4-CCR7+CD45RA+ naive T cells. The TCR was taken from a human donor in good health. Some libraries in this study had Jurkat cell RNA spiked in.

The CDR3 is CASSFLLAGLETQYF. The CDR3, as DNA: TGTGCCAGCAGTTTCCTACTCGCGGGGTTGGAGACCCAGTACTTC. V and J are TRBV12-3 or TRBV12-4 and TRBJ2-5; D perhaps matches TRBD2 (6 bases). CDR3 length equals 15 residues. Trimming pared 3 bases from V and 5 bases from J, leaving 16 bases between.